The clone carrying this T cell receptor (beta chain) was observed many times. What it recognizes is unknown. The sample belongs to a study of identical twins. Whole-study results and caveats: Weaker excess twin sharing was seen among beta out-of-frame sequences. Zero-insertion analyses could be partly confounded by invariant MAIT and iNKT cells. Fewer insertions marked abundant cord blood beta clonotypes; young adult naive trended weakly, memory not at all.

In every case, the donor was a healthy Caucasian. Each CDR3 protein is one row after TCRdb ran MiXCR on the 5' RACE reads. The profile shows hundreds of thousands of distinct CDR3 sequences, approximately 6% of them singletons. Sequencing was done on a sample of naive T cells sorted from blood. The clonotype was recovered from a young man in good health.

This chain's CDR3 is CASSHLLAGLQETQYF. CDR3 bases: TGTGCCAGCAGCCACCTACTAGCGGGACTCCAAGAGACCCAGTACTTC. The chain carries TRBV3-1 and TRBJ2-5; 10 bases agree with TRBD2. Unmatched junction bases numbered 5, after V lost 3 bases and J lost 1 base. CDR1 is LGHDT, CDR2 YNNKEL, per germline (reference sequence). The CDR3 extends over 16 amino acids.